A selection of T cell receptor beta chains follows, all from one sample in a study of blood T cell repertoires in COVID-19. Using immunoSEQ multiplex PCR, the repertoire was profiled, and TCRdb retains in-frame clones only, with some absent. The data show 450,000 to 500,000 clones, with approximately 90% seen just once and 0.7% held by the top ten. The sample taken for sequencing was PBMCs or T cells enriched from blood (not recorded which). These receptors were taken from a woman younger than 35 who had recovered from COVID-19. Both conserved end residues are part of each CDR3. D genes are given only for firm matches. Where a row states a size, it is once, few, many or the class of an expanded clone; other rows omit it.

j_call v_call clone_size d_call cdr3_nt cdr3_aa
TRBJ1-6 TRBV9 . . TGTGCCAGCAGCGGTACAGGGTTCGGTAATTCACCCCTCCACTTT CASSGTGFGNSPLHF
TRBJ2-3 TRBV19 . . TGTGCCAGTAGTATAGTTCCGGAGGCCACAGATACGCAGTATTTT CASSIVPEATDTQYF
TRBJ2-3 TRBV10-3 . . TGTGCCATCAGGGGGGCGGTGGGCACAGATACGCAGTATTTT CAIRGAVGTDTQYF
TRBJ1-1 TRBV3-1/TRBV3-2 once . TGTGCCAGCAACTCACCAGGGGAGAACACTGAAGCTTTCTTT CASNSPGENTEAFF
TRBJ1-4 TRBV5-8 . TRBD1 TGTGCCAGCAGCTTGGACCCGGACAGGGATAATGAAAAACTGTTTTTT CASSLDPDRDNEKLFF
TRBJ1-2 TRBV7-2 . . TGTGCCAGCAGCACTAACAGGGCTAACTATGGCTACACCTTC CASSTNRANYGYTF
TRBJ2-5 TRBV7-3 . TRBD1 TGTGCCAGCAGCACGGGACAGGGGGAGACCCAGTACTTC CASSTGQGETQYF
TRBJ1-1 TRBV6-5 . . TGTGCCAGCAGTTACTCGAAAGCCGCCGTTAGAGCTTTCTTT CASSYSKAAVRAFF
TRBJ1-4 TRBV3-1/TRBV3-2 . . TGTGCCAGCAGTCCGGGAGGTGAAAAACTGTTTTTT CASSPGGEKLFF
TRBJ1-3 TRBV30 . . TGTGCCTCTACCAAATCTGGAAACACCATATATTTT CASTKSGNTIYF
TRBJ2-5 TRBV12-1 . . TGTGCCAGCAGCCTGCCGGGACAGGGATCTGGGGGCCAAGAGACCCAGTACTTC CASSLPGQGSGGQETQYF
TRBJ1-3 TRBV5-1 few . TGCGCCAGCAGCGCAGGGCCAGGGAACACCATATATTTT CASSAGPGNTIYF